The T cell receptor (beta chain) under discussion was sequenced for a study of blood T cell repertoires in COVID-19. Original handling: Reference gene primer amplification gave nucleated cell count estimates. Method: immunoSEQ multiplex PCR; TCRdb's copy keeps in-frame clones and lacks some. V, J and clone size reflect that table, while D and trimming were determined from the DNA. The repertoire has hundreds of thousands of clones, nearly 90% of them found once; the top ten carry less than 2%. The CDR3 has 16 residues. CDR1 is SGHTA, CDR2 FQGNSA, per germline. Losses at the gene ends were 4 bases for V and 2 bases for J; bases not matched to a gene: 5. The study assigned cohorts using participant-reported clinical history.

This chain links TRBV7-2 with TRBJ2-5; 12 nucleotides agree with TRBD2. The TCR was taken from a woman younger than 35 with acute COVID-19. Sequencing was carried out using PBMCs or T cells enriched from blood (not recorded which). The CDR3 region has the DNA TGTGCCAGCAGCTGGGCTGGACTAGCGGGACAAGAGACCCAGTACTTC. Translation: CASSWAGLAGQETQYF.